This T cell receptor (beta chain) was observed in a study of memory CD4+ T cells and cytomegalovirus serostatus. Germline-derived CDR1 and CDR2 are MGHRA and YSYEKL. V lost 0 bases to trimming and J lost 4 bases, with 11 bases between them. This CDR3 has 15 amino acids. The sort gate was single viable CD3+CD4+CD8-CD45RO+ cells for memory CD4+ T cells. After thawing, CD4+ T cells were positively selected. Method: immunoSEQ multiplex PCR; TCRdb's copy keeps in-frame clones and lacks some. The table shows tens of thousands of clones, with approximately 78% occurring only once. Sequences were obtained from memory CD4+ T cells from blood. The TCR was taken from an adult in good health and CMV-seronegative. The chain recombines TRBV4-1 with TRBJ2-3; D possibly corresponds to TRBD2 (5 bases). The DNA for the CDR3 is TGCGCCAGCAGCCAAGACGGGCTAGCTGCAGATACGCAGTATTTT. Amino acids: CASSQDGLAADTQYF.